This entry concerns a single TCR beta chain. CDR1 is SQVTM, CDR2 ANQGSEA, per germline. The J segment lost 8 bases and the V segment lost 6 bases, leaving 11 bases of the junction unmatched. The CDR3 consists of 14 residues. In the original workflow: Reference gene primer amplification gave estimated nucleated cell counts. TCRdb's copy holds only in-frame clones and misses some; the assay was immunoSEQ multiplex PCR. The DNA was the basis for D and trimming; V, J and clone size are from that table. The sample has more than 95,000 clones, roughly nine tenths seen once. The data stem from a study of blood T cell repertoires in COVID-19.

Sequencing was performed on peripheral blood. The chain carries TRBV29-1 and TRBJ2-1, with 9 bases matching TRBD2. The sequence came from a human donor in a cohort sampled during active COVID-19. CDR3 residues: CSVIGLAPLDEQFF. Here the CDR3 DNA reads TGCAGCGTCATAGGACTAGCGCCACTAGATGAGCAGTTCTTC.